The next 26 T cell receptor beta chains were all read from a single sample in a study of identifying expanded T cells in peripheral blood. Sequencing was performed with immunoSEQ multiplex PCR; in TCRdb, only in-frame clones are kept and a portion is missing. The sample holds about 86,000 clones; 80% to 90% are singletons and the top ten take around 4%. Material for sequencing was blood. These receptors all come from a person aged 18-69 years in good health.

The chain has TRBV27 and TRBJ2-3; TRBD2 matches 12 bases. With V trimmed by 4 bases and J by 4 bases, 15 bases remained unmatched. The CDR3 runs to 19 residues. Germline assignment: CDR1 MNHEY and CDR2 SMNVEV (reference sequence). CDR3 DNA: TGTGCCAGCAGTTCCCTATCATTATGGACTAGCGGGGCGTCAGATACGCAGTATTTT. Residues: CASSSLSLWTSGASDTQYF.

V gene TRBV10-3 combines with J gene TRBJ1-2; D remains ambiguous. V lost 10 bases to trimming and J lost 4 bases, with 16 bases between them. There are 13 residues in the CDR3. Germline loops: CDR1 ENHRY, CDR2 SYGVKD. For the CDR3, the DNA is TGTGCCAGCAGCAGAACAGAAGCCTATGGCTACACCTTC. This codes for CASSRTEAYGYTF.

The chain couples TRBV9 to TRBJ2-7; 13 bases map to TRBD2. V trimming: 3 bases; J trimming: 0 bases; junction bases outside the gene matches: 3. The CDR3 sequence is 16 residues long. Germline lookup yields CDR1 SGDLS and CDR2 YYNGEE. Written as DNA, the CDR3 is TGTGCCAGCAGCGCCGGACTAGCGGGGGACTCCTACGAGCAGTACTTC. This codes for CASSAGLAGDSYEQYF.

This clone was seen more than once but under ten times. This chain links TRBV5-4 with TRBJ2-1, with 8 bases that match TRBD1. With V trimmed by 1 base and J by 5 bases, 11 bases remained unmatched. This CDR3 has 17 amino acids. The germline CDR1 and CDR2 sequences are SGHNT and YYREEE (reference sequence). This chain's CDR3 is CASSLNRGTVGDNEQFF. The CDR3 bases are TGTGCCAGCAGCTTGAACAGGGGGACAGTTGGAGACAATGAGCAGTTCTTC. The variable domain in full, with the rest retrieved from reference TRBV5-4 and TRBJ2-1, is ETGVTQSPTHLIKTRGQQVTLRCSSQSGHNTVSWYQQALGQGPQFIFQYYREEENGRGNFPPRFSGLQFPNYSSELNVNALELDDSALYLCASSLNRGTVGDNEQFFGPGTRLTVL.

The V and J genes are TRBV30 and TRBJ2-3; D possibly corresponds to TRBD1 (5 bases). CDR1 GTSNPN and CDR2 SVGIG come from the germline V gene (reference sequence). CDR3 length: 13 residues. Deletions cut 0 bases from V and 2 bases from J, with 6 bases between. The DNA for the CDR3 is TGTGCCTGGAGTGTAGGGGACACAGATACGCAGTATTTT. Residues: CAWSVGDTDTQYF. Drawing the rest from reference TRBV30 and TRBJ2-3, the complete variable domain is SQTIHQWPATLVQPVGSPLSLECTVEGTSNPNLYWYRQAAGRGLQLLFYSVGIGQISSEVPQNLSASRPQDRQFILSSKKLLLSDSGFYLCAWSVGDTDTQYFGPGTRLTVL.

This clone was picked up one time. The rearrangement uses TRBV5-4 and TRBJ1-1; D is unclear. The germline gives CDR1 SGHNT, CDR2 YYREEE (reference sequence). V was clipped by 6 bases and J by 0 bases, with 12 bases between them. The CDR3 has 14 residues. The CDR3 DNA follows: TGTGCCAGCACCCGGGGAGGCTTGAACACTGAAGCTTTCTTT. Amino acids: CASTRGGLNTEAFF.

The rearrangement uses TRBV15 and TRBJ1-1, with TRBD1 matching 7 bases. The length of the CDR3 is 13 residues. Unmatched junction bases numbered 9, after V lost 3 bases and J lost 11 bases. Germline V gene lookup returns CDR1 LNHNV and CDR2 YYDKDF (reference sequence). The CDR3 bases are TGTGCCACCAGCAGGGGAGTAAGGACAGGCGCTTTCTTT. It specifies CATSRGVRTGAFF.

This chain joins TRBV7-9 and TRBJ1-5; a weak D match, TRBD1 (6 bases). CDR3 size: 12 residues. CDR1 and CDR2 from the germline V gene are SEHNR and FQNEAQ (reference sequence). V gave up 5 bases and J gave up 6 bases, with 8 bases separating them. The CDR3 reads CASSLGGQPQHF. The CDR3, as DNA: TGTGCCAGCAGCCTAGGGGGTCAGCCCCAGCATTTT.

V and J are TRBV7-8 and TRBJ1-2, with 9 bases fitting TRBD1. Germline values: CDR1 SGHVS, CDR2 FQNEAQ. Trimming took 1 base from V and 12 from J; bases not matched to a gene: 9. The CDR3 loop spans 14 amino acids. The CDR3 DNA reads as TGTGCCAGCAGCTTAGACAGGGGGCGTATAGGCCACACCTTC. Translated, it gives CASSLDRGRIGHTF. Looking up the rest from reference TRBV7-8 and TRBJ1-2 gives the full variable domain: GAGVSQSPRYKVAKRGQDVALRCDPISGHVSLFWYQQALGQGPEFLTYFQNEAQLDKSGLPSDRFFAERPEGSVSTLKIQRTQQEDSAVYLCASSLDRGRIGHTFGSGTRLTVV.

The chain combines TRBV5-5 with TRBJ1-1; D unclear. Germline V gene lookup returns CDR1 SGHKS and CDR2 YYEKEE (reference sequence). Trimming cost V 4 bases and J 4 bases, with 17 bases left between them. The length of the CDR3 is 15 residues. This CDR3 reads CASSTGRLVITEAFF. The CDR3 DNA reads as TGTGCCAGCAGCACCGGGAGGTTGGTAATCACTGAAGCTTTCTTT.

This clone came up once. This chain connects TRBV9 to TRBJ2-3; D is perhaps TRBD2 (6 bases). There are 14 residues in the CDR3. V lost 0 bases and J 8 bases, leaving 13 bases between the germline ends. CDR1 and CDR2 (germline): SGDLS, YYNGEE. Here the CDR3 DNA reads TGTGCCAGCAGCGTAGTCATGTTGGAGGGTACGCAGTATTTT. As protein: CASSVVMLEGTQYF. The entire variable domain, with the rest obtained from reference TRBV9 and TRBJ2-3, is as follows: DSGVTQTPKHLITATGQRVTLRCSPRSGDLSVYWYQQSLDQGLQFLIQYYNGEERAKGNILERFSAQQFPDLHSELNLSSLELGDSALYFCASSVVMLEGTQYFGPGTRLTVL.

CDR3 protein: CSVEDQNRGTEAFF. The CDR3 DNA sequence: TGCAGCGTTGAAGACCAGAATCGGGGCACTGAAGCTTTCTTT. The chain carries TRBV29-1 and TRBJ1-1; D call uncertain. Germline CDR1 is SQVTM and CDR2 is ANQGSEA. The CDR3 has 14 residues. The germline V and J ends were trimmed by 0 bases and 4 bases, with 12 bases remaining between them.

CDR3 sequence (DNA): TGTGCCAGCAGCTTAGGGGCGGACTATGGCTACACCTTC. Amino acids: CASSLGADYGYTF. The rearrangement links TRBV7-9 to TRBJ1-2, with D unclear. CDR3 size: 13 residues. V gave up 1 base and J gave up 3 bases, with 6 bases separating them. Germline V gene data show CDR1 as SEHNR and CDR2 as FQNEAQ (reference sequence).

The gene calls are TRBV4-1 and TRBJ1-1; no firm D call. The CDR3 extends over 16 amino acids. Germline loops: CDR1 MGHRA, CDR2 YSYEKL. V shed 0 bases and J shed 8 bases, with 19 bases lying between them. The CDR3 nucleotides read TGCGCCAGCAGCCAAGAGCCCCCGGGAAGCCTAGGGGAAGCTTTCTTT. Amino acid sequence: CASSQEPPGSLGEAFF.

The CDR3 nucleotides read TGTGCCAGCAGTGAACTATGGTACGAGCAGTACTTC. Translated: CASSELWYEQYF. This chain joins TRBV6-1 and TRBJ2-7, with D uncertain. Germline V gene lookup returns CDR1 MNHNS and CDR2 SASEGT. V was cut by 2 bases and J by 4 bases, with 6 bases left in between. This CDR3 has 12 amino acids.

The chain is built from TRBV18 and TRBJ2-7; no clear D. With 3 bases removed from V and 3 bases from J, the gap between germline ends came to 9 bases. Germline V lookup: CDR1 KGHSH, CDR2 LQKENI. The CDR3 is 13 residues long. Here the CDR3 reads CASSPGSYYEQYF. For the CDR3, the DNA is TGTGCCAGCTCACCCGGCAGCTACTACGAGCAGTACTTC.

The chain joins TRBV7-3 to TRBJ2-5; TRBD1 matches 7 bases. The CDR3 length is 15 residues. Germline CDR1 SGHTA, CDR2 FQGTGA. J was trimmed by 2 bases and V by 2 bases; bases with no gene match: 5. CDR3 protein: CASSLGDSQQETQYF. The CDR3 nucleotides read TGTGCCAGCAGCTTAGGGGACAGTCAACAAGAGACCCAGTACTTC.

The rearrangement uses TRBV5-1 and TRBJ1-1; possibly TRBD1 for D (5 bases). This CDR3 region has 13 residues. CDR1 and CDR2 (germline): SGHRS, YFSETQ. The V end lost 8 bases, the J end lost 2 bases, and 13 bases lay between the germline ends. The CDR3 loop is CASTRQRNTEAFF. CDR3 sequence (DNA): TGCGCCAGTACGAGACAGAGAAACACTGAAGCTTTCTTT.

The chain combines TRBV4-3 with TRBJ2-5, with TRBD1 matching over 8 bases. The ends lost 0 bases at V and 3 bases at J; junction bases unmatched: 6. The CDR3 totals 16 residues. Germline lookup yields CDR1 LGHNA and CDR2 YSLEER. The DNA for the CDR3 is TGCGCCAGCAGCCAAGACGCCCCGGACAGGGAAGAGACCCAGTACTTC. This sequence encodes CASSQDAPDREETQYF.

This sequence joins TRBV7-2 and TRBJ2-4; tentatively, D is TRBD1 or TRBD2 (5 bases each). Germline V gene data show CDR1 as SGHTA and CDR2 as FQGNSA. This CDR3 has 20 amino acids. Between the trimmed V and J ends, which lost 0 bases and 0 bases, there was a span of 21 bases. This CDR3 reads CASSLAFGRNRQLAKNIQYF. CDR3 in DNA: TGTGCCAGCAGCTTAGCTTTTGGGAGAAACCGACAGTTAGCCAAAAACATTCAGTACTTC.

This clone was counted a few times. The genes are TRBV2 and TRBJ1-2, with D unclear. The CDR3 totals 15 residues. CDR1 is SNHLY, CDR2 FYNNEI, per germline. V lost 7 bases and J lost 8, with 23 bases in between. The CDR3 sequence: CASKKETSSTEGYTF. The CDR3 DNA reads TGTGCCAGCAAAAAGGAGACTTCCTCTACTGAAGGCTACACCTTC.

This chain uses TRBV7-9 with TRBJ1-2; no reliable D call. CDR3 size: 14 residues. Germline V lookup: CDR1 SEHNR, CDR2 FQNEAQ (reference sequence). The V end was cut by 1 base, the J end by 5 bases, with 11 bases between. The CDR3 region has the DNA TGTGCCAGCAGCTTAGAACTATTAAGTTATGGCTACACCTTC. It codes for CASSLELLSYGYTF.

The chain has TRBV5-4 and TRBJ2-7, with TRBD2 as a possible D gene (7 bases). The CDR3 length is 16 residues. Trimming stripped 4 bases from V and 3 bases from J, with 20 bases between. The germline V gene encodes CDR1 SGHNT and CDR2 YYREEE (reference sequence). CDR3 bases: TGTGCCAGCAGCGTAGGGGTCGGGAGGACAGTCTACGAGCAGTACTTC. This codes for CASSVGVGRTVYEQYF.

The chain recombines TRBV13 with TRBJ1-1; D perhaps matches TRBD1 (6 bases). CDR1 is PRHDT, CDR2 FYEKMQ, per germline (reference sequence). CDR3 length equals 11 residues. Between the trimmed V and J ends, which lost 4 bases and 7 bases, there was a span of 7 bases. The CDR3 loop reads CASSWTVEAFF. CDR3 coding DNA: TGTGCCAGCAGCTGGACAGTTGAAGCTTTCTTT.

The rearrangement links TRBV2 to TRBJ2-5; 7 bases map to TRBD1. V trimming: 5 bases; J trimming: 3 bases; junction bases outside the gene matches: 6. The CDR3 extends over 14 amino acids. CDR1 and CDR2 (germline): SNHLY, FYNNEI. The CDR3 nucleotides are TGTGCCAGCAGTCCGCGGACAGGAAAAGAGACCCAGTACTTC. The encoded protein is CASSPRTGKETQYF.

The chain employs TRBV2 and TRBJ1-4; a weak D match, TRBD1 (6 bases). The CDR3 is 15 residues long. From germline, CDR1 is SNHLY and CDR2 FYNNEI. Deletions cut 3 bases from V and 7 bases from J, with 15 bases between. The CDR3 DNA is TGTGCCAGCAGTGATCAGGGGCTTCTTGGTGAAAAACTGTTTTTT. Protein sequence: CASSDQGLLGEKLFF.